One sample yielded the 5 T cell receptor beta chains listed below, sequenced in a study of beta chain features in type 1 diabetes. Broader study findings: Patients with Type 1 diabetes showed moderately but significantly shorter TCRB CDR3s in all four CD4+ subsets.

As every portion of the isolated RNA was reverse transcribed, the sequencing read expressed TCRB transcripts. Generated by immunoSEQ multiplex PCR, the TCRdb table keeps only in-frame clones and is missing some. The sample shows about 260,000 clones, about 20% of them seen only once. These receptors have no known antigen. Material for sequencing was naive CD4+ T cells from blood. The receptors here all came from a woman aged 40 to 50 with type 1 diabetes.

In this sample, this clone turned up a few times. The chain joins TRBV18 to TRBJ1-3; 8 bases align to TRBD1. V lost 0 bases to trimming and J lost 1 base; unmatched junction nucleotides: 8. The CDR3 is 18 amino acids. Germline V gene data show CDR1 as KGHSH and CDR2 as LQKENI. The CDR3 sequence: CASSPPVGQGGSGNTIYF. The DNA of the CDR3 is TGTGCCAGCTCACCACCGGTTGGACAGGGAGGTTCTGGAAACACCATATATTTT. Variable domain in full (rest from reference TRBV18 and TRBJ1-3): NAGVMQNPRHLVRRRGQEARLRCSPMKGHSHVYWYRQLPEEGLKFMVYLQKENIIDESGMPKERFSAEFPKEGPSILRIQQVVRGDSAAYFCASSPPVGQGGSGNTIYFGEGSWLTVV.

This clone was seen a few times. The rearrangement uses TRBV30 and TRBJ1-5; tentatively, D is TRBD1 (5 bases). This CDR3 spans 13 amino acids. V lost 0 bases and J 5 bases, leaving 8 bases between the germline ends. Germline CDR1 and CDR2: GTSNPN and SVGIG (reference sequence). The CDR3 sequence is CAWSVQVDQPQHF. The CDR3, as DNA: TGTGCCTGGAGTGTACAGGTCGATCAGCCCCAGCATTTT.

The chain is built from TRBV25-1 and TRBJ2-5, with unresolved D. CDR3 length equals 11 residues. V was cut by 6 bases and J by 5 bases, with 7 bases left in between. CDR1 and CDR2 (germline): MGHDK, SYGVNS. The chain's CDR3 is CASSPRETQYF. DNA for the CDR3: TGTGCCAGCAGCCCTCGGGAGACCCAGTACTTC.

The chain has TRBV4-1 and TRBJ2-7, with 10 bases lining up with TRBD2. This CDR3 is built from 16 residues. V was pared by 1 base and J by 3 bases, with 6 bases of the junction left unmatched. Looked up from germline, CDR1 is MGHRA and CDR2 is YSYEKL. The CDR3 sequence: CASSQVELAGIYEQYF. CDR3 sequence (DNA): TGCGCCAGCAGCCAAGTTGAACTAGCGGGGATCTACGAGCAGTACTTC.

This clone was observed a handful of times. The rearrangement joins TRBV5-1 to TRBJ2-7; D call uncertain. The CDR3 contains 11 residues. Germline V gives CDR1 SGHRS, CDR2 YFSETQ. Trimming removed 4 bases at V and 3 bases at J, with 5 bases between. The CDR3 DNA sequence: TGCGCCAGCAGCGTGTACTACGAGCAGTACTTC. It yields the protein CASSVYYEQYF.